This TCR beta chain was obtained from a study of blood T cell repertoires in COVID-19. The assay was immunoSEQ multiplex PCR, and TCRdb's table has in-frame clones only and misses some. This table holds 140,000 to 150,000 clones, roughly 87% found once. Per germline, CDR1 LNHDA and CDR2 SQIVND (reference sequence). This CDR3 region has 14 residues. V was clipped by 0 bases and J by 5 bases, with 10 bases between them. Source material: PBMCs or T cells enriched from blood (not recorded which). The clonotype originates from a middle-aged woman who had been exposed to COVID-19. This chain uses TRBV19 with TRBJ1-1, with D perhaps TRBD1 (5 bases). The CDR3 sequence: CASSIEGRATEAFF. CDR3 in DNA: TGTGCCAGTAGTATAGAAGGCAGGGCTACTGAAGCTTTCTTT.